These 27 T cell receptor beta chains were sequenced from one sample in a study of T cell responses to AZD1222 COVID-19 vaccine. The repertoire was sequenced with immunoSEQ multiplex PCR; TCRdb's copy has only in-frame clones and lacks some. The sample records about 100,000 clones, 86% being singletons. Sample: peripheral blood, taken on day 0 of AZD1222 vaccination. These receptors were collected from an adult in good health.

Only one count was recorded for this clone. The chain carries TRBV15 and TRBJ2-7; D not certain. CDR3 length: 15 amino acids. Trimming pared 1 base from V and 2 bases from J, leaving 12 bases between. Germline V gene data show CDR1 as LNHNV and CDR2 as YYDKDF (reference sequence). Here the CDR3 reads CATSRALAVTYEQYF. CDR3 DNA: TGTGCCACCAGCAGAGCTCTGGCGGTAACCTACGAGCAGTACTTC.

The V gene is TRBV28, the J gene TRBJ2-7; unclear D gene. CDR1 and CDR2 from the germline V gene are MDHEN and SYDVKM. This CDR3 is built from 14 residues. Trimming stripped 6 bases from V and 2 bases from J, with 14 bases between. CDR3 bases: TGTGCCAGCAGAGGTATGATTAGCCCCTACGAGCAGTACTTC. Its translation: CASRGMISPYEQYF. Full variable domain (missing parts from reference TRBV28 and TRBJ2-7): DVKVTQSSRYLVKRTGEKVFLECVQDMDHENMFWYRQDPGLGLRLIYFSYDVKMKEKGDIPEGYSVSREKKERFSLILESASTNQTSMYLCASRGMISPYEQYFGPGTRLTVT.

This clone was seen a single time. This rearrangement joins TRBV3-1 (or the pseudogene TRBV3-2) to TRBJ1-2; TRBD1 aligns across 8 bases. The CDR3 is 14 amino acids. V shed 0 bases, J shed 7 bases, and the junction held 4 bases outside the gene matches. In germline, CDR1 is LGHDT, CDR2 YNNKEL (reference sequence). The CDR3 sequence: CASSQEDRVGGYTF. The CDR3 DNA sequence: TGTGCCAGCAGCCAAGAGGACAGGGTGGGTGGCTACACCTTC.

This clone was seen a single time. The V call is TRBV14, the J call TRBJ2-3, with TRBD2 matching over 9 bases. Germline V gene sequence: CDR1 SGHDN, CDR2 FVKESK. The CDR3 length is 18 residues. The J segment lost 4 bases and the V segment lost 5 bases, leaving 16 bases of the junction unmatched. The CDR3: CASSVREAGGSRPDTQYF. The CDR3 DNA follows: TGTGCCAGCAGCGTAAGAGAGGCGGGAGGGAGCAGGCCAGATACGCAGTATTTT.

The V call is TRBV10-1, the J call TRBJ2-1, with D perhaps matching TRBD2 (5 bases). V lost 4 bases and J 14 bases, leaving 18 bases between the germline ends. The CDR3 runs to 13 residues. In germline, CDR1 is WNHNN, CDR2 SYGVQD (reference sequence). CDR3 coding DNA: TGCGCCAGCAGTGGGGGTCTACGGGAATCTAAGTTCTTC. It specifies CASSGGLRESKFF.

This clone has just one count. The J gene is TRBJ2-2, the V gene TRBV7-9; 7 positions match TRBD2. Per germline, CDR1 SEHNR and CDR2 FQNEAQ (reference sequence). This CDR3 has 13 amino acids. With 11 bases clipped from V and 1 base from J, the junction kept 4 bases outside the gene matches. The CDR3 DNA sequence: TGTGCCCTTCGGGGGGTGAACACCGGGGAGCTGTTTTTT. Its translation is CALRGVNTGELFF.

This sequence joins TRBV9 and TRBJ2-1; D is uncertain. V dropped 3 bases and J dropped 10 bases, with 11 bases sitting between them. Germline lookup yields CDR1 SGDLS and CDR2 YYNGEE. The CDR3 extends over 12 amino acids. The CDR3 nucleotides are TGTGCCAGCAGCGAACGGGTAGGGGAGCAGTTCTTC. Amino acid sequence: CASSERVGEQFF. The full variable domain, in which reference TRBV9 and TRBJ2-1 provide the parts outside the CDR3, is DSGVTQTPKHLITATGQRVTLRCSPRSGDLSVYWYQQSLDQGLQFLIQYYNGEERAKGNILERFSAQQFPDLHSELNLSSLELGDSALYFCASSERVGEQFFGPGTRLTVL.

This clone was seen a single time. J is TRBJ1-2 and V is TRBV12-3 or TRBV12-4; tentatively, D is TRBD1 (5 bases). This CDR3 has 12 residues. V was trimmed by 1 base and J by 8 bases, leaving 8 bases between them. DNA of the CDR3: TGTGCCAGCAGTTTAGTCAGGGACGGCTACACCTTC. Residues: CASSLVRDGYTF.

The V gene is TRBV30, the J gene TRBJ1-1; the D is unclear. V was trimmed by 2 bases and J by 1 base, leaving 17 bases between them. Germline V CDR1 and CDR2: GTSNPN, SVGIG (reference sequence). This CDR3 is 16 amino acids long. The DNA for the CDR3 is TGTGCCTGGAGTTCTACCTACTCGGGCCAGAACACTGAAGCTTTCTTT. Its protein is CAWSSTYSGQNTEAFF.

The V call is TRBV28, the J call TRBJ2-7, with D tentatively TRBD2 (6 bases). Germline V gene data show CDR1 as MDHEN and CDR2 as SYDVKM. Trimming shortened V by 6 bases and J by 3 bases, and 18 bases separated the two germline ends. CDR3 size: 15 residues. CDR3 DNA: TGTGCCAGCAGCCCCCCCGGGAGCCAGTTCTACGAGCAGTACTTC. Its translation: CASSPPGSQFYEQYF.

The chain carries TRBV27 and TRBJ2-3; unclear D gene. Germline V lookup: CDR1 MNHEY, CDR2 SMNVEV (reference sequence). The CDR3 is 16 amino acids. Trimming pared 5 bases from V and 2 bases from J, leaving 17 bases between. Written as DNA, the CDR3 is TGTGCCAGCAGTCCCTCTTTGAGAGCCTCCACAGATACGCAGTATTTT. This gives the protein CASSPSLRASTDTQYF.

This chain links TRBV5-1 with TRBJ1-1, with TRBD1 as a possible D gene (5 bases). The CDR3 has 15 amino acids. Trimming took off 0 bases at V and 4 bases at J, with 13 bases between the two ends. Germline V gene data show CDR1 as SGHRS and CDR2 as YFSETQ. In DNA, the CDR3 is TGCGCCAGCAGCTTGGCACAAACAGGTACCACTGAAGCTTTCTTT. It translates to CASSLAQTGTTEAFF. The whole variable domain, filled in from reference TRBV5-1 and TRBJ1-1, reads KAGVTQTPRYLIKTRGQQVTLSCSPISGHRSVSWYQQTPGQGLQFLFEYFSETQRNKGNFPGRFSGRQFSNSRSEMNVSTLELGDSALYLCASSLAQTGTTEAFFGQGTRLTVV.

The J gene is TRBJ1-1, the V gene TRBV6-2 or TRBV6-3; no clear D gene. CDR3 length equals 16 residues. CDR1 MNHEY and CDR2 SVGEGT come from the germline V gene. Trimming stripped 0 bases from V and 2 bases from J, with 13 bases between. CDR3 region: CASSYSNFGLNTEAFF. CDR3 bases: TGTGCCAGCAGTTACTCGAATTTTGGGCTCAACACTGAAGCTTTCTTT.

The chain carries TRBV20-1 and TRBJ1-5; possibly TRBD1 for D (5 bases). V lost 3 bases and J lost 5, with 23 bases in between. CDR1 and CDR2 (germline): DFQATT, SNEGSKA (reference sequence). CDR3 length: 17 residues. CDR3 sequence reads: CSASGPAGDGADQPQHF. The CDR3 coding sequence is TGCAGTGCTAGTGGCCCGGCTGGGGACGGCGCGGATCAGCCCCAGCATTTT.

This clone appeared once. The rearrangement joins TRBV18 to TRBJ1-5; 7 bases are shared with TRBD1. Germline V CDR1 and CDR2: KGHSH, LQKENI. The CDR3 covers 14 residues. V shed 8 bases, J shed 5 bases, and the junction held 9 bases outside the gene matches. The CDR3 is CASQDRAGDQPQHF. The CDR3, as DNA: TGTGCCAGCCAAGACAGGGCCGGCGATCAGCCCCAGCATTTT.

V and J are TRBV7-8 and TRBJ1-1, with no clear D. CDR1 is SGHVS, CDR2 FQNEAQ, per germline. Trimming took 5 bases from V and 1 from J, leaving 11 bases between them. CDR3 length: 14 residues. The DNA of the CDR3 is TGTGCCAGCAGCCGATCGTACCCGAACACTGAAGCTTTCTTT. It translates to CASSRSYPNTEAFF.

The CDR3 is CASSSVQGNEQFF. The CDR3, as DNA: TGTGCCAGCAGCTCCGTGCAGGGCAATGAGCAGTTCTTC. V gene TRBV7-3 combines with J gene TRBJ2-1; D may be TRBD1 (5 bases). From germline, CDR1 is SGHTA and CDR2 FQGTGA. CDR3 length: 13 residues. With 4 bases removed from V and 6 bases from J, the gap between germline ends came to 10 bases.

Judged by abundance, this clone is medium-sized. The chain joins TRBV5-4 to TRBJ2-3, with D tentatively TRBD1 (7 bases). There are 16 residues in the CDR3. CDR1 and CDR2 from the germline V gene are SGHNT and YYREEE (reference sequence). Deletions cut 0 bases from V and 3 bases from J, with 14 bases between. DNA of the CDR3: TGTGCCAGCAGCTTGGGGACAGGACGGGGGACAGATACGCAGTATTTT. It yields the protein CASSLGTGRGTDTQYF. Full variable domain (remainder filled in from reference TRBV5-4 and TRBJ2-3): ETGVTQSPTHLIKTRGQQVTLRCSSQSGHNTVSWYQQALGQGPQFIFQYYREEENGRGNFPPRFSGLQFPNYSSELNVNALELDDSALYLCASSLGTGRGTDTQYFGPGTRLTVL.

The genes are TRBV9 and TRBJ1-3; D might be TRBD1 (5 bases). The length of the CDR3 is 16 residues. CDR1 SGDLS and CDR2 YYNGEE come from the germline V gene. Deletions cut 4 bases from V and 0 bases from J, with 14 bases between. The CDR3 DNA reads as TGTGCCAGCAGCCTGGGGGACCAGCACTCTGGAAACACCATATATTTT. It specifies CASSLGDQHSGNTIYF.

J is TRBJ2-5 and V is TRBV7-9; D is ambiguous. The CDR3 is made up of 15 amino acids. V lost 4 bases and J lost 1, with 13 bases in between. Germline assignment: CDR1 SEHNR and CDR2 FQNEAQ (reference sequence). CDR3 bases: TGTGCCAGCAGCTACTTTCCCGCGATCCAAGAGACCCAGTACTTC. Protein: CASSYFPAIQETQYF.

This chain connects TRBV5-1 to TRBJ2-3, with TRBD2 matching over 13 bases. The CDR3 is made up of 14 amino acids. Losses at the gene ends were 4 bases for V and 6 bases for J; bases not matched to a gene: 2. Per germline, CDR1 SGHRS and CDR2 YFSETQ. As DNA, the CDR3 is TGCGCCAGCAGCCGGACTAGCGGGAGCGATACGCAGTATTTT. This translates into CASSRTSGSDTQYF.

This clone was counted only a few times. The CDR3 region is CASRLDRGRETQYF. CDR3 sequence (DNA): TGCGCCAGCAGATTAGACAGGGGGCGGGAGACCCAGTACTTC. This chain links TRBV5-1 with TRBJ2-5, with TRBD1 matching over 10 bases. The CDR3 is 14 residues long. V lost 5 bases, J lost 5 bases, and 6 bases stayed unmatched. Germline CDR1 SGHRS, CDR2 YFSETQ.

The chain has TRBV20-1 and TRBJ2-2, with D perhaps matching TRBD1 (5 bases). Germline values: CDR1 DFQATT, CDR2 SNEGSKA (reference sequence). Trimming removed 6 bases at V and 2 bases at J, with 13 bases between. The CDR3 runs 14 residues. The CDR3 DNA reads TGCAGTGCCAGTACAGGATTAAACACCGGGGAGCTGTTTTTT. Translating it yields CSASTGLNTGELFF.

The chain couples TRBV2 to TRBJ1-1; no definite D call. The V end lost 7 bases, the J end lost 5 bases, and 14 bases lay between the germline ends. The CDR3 has 13 residues. Per germline, CDR1 SNHLY and CDR2 FYNNEI. DNA of the CDR3: TGTGCCAGCACTATAGGTGGAGTGACTGAAGCTTTCTTT. It translates to CASTIGGVTEAFF.

The rearrangement joins TRBV19 to TRBJ1-1; D remains unclear. Trimming stripped 6 bases from V and 0 bases from J, with 5 bases between. The CDR3 is 12 amino acids. The germline gives CDR1 LNHDA, CDR2 SQIVND (reference sequence). In DNA form, the CDR3 reads TGTGCCAGTAGGGGGATGAACACTGAAGCTTTCTTT. Its protein product is CASRGMNTEAFF.

The chain has TRBV4-2 and TRBJ2-5; 8 bases align to TRBD2. The CDR3 covers 17 residues. Germline CDR1 is LGHNA and CDR2 is YNFKEQ. V shed 0 bases and J 0 bases; nucleotides not matched to a gene: 6. The CDR3 here is CASSQDRSGGHQETQYF. The CDR3 DNA follows: TGTGCCAGCAGCCAAGATCGAAGCGGGGGACACCAAGAGACCCAGTACTTC.

The chain carries TRBV11-2 and TRBJ2-1, with 7 bases identical to TRBD1. The CDR3 length is 12 residues. With V trimmed by 4 bases and J by 13 bases, 7 bases remained unmatched. The germline V gene encodes CDR1 SGHAT and CDR2 FQNNGV. CDR3 sequence: CASSSGGPHQFF. CDR3 sequence (DNA): TGTGCCAGCAGCTCAGGGGGACCACATCAGTTCTTC.